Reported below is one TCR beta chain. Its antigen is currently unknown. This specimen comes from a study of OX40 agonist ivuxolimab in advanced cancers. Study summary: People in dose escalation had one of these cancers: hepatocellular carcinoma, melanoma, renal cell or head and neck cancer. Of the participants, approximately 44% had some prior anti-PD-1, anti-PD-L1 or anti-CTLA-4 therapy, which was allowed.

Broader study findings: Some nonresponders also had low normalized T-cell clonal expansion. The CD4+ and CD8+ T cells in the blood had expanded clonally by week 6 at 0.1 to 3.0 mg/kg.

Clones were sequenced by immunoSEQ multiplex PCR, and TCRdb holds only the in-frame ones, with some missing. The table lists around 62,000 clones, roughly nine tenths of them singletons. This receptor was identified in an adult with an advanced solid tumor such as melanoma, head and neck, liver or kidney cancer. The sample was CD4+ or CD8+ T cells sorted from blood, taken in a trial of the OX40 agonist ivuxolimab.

The CDR3 sequence: CASSIGWHTEAFF. The CDR3 DNA reads TGTGCCAGTAGTATCGGGTGGCACACTGAAGCTTTCTTT. This rearrangement joins TRBV19 to TRBJ1-1; no firm D call. This CDR3 contains 13 residues. Germline V gene data show CDR1 as LNHDA and CDR2 as SQIVND (reference sequence). Trimming left V 3 bases short and J 3 bases short, with 8 bases between.